This T cell receptor (beta chain) was found in a study of T cells in Graves' hyperthyroidism and ophthalmopathy (dated by TCRdb to 2018 to 2020). Describing the broader study: Peripheral blood samples were taken at initial diagnosis, before any treatment was given. TCR V-J signatures able to tell the groups apart were searched for in a discovery cohort of about a hundred patients, of whom 40 to 45 had Graves' ophthalmopathy and 55 to 60 had stable Graves' hyperthyroidism. Prospective prediction of ophthalmopathy was tested in an independent validation cohort of approximately 19 hyperthyroidism patients and 15 to 17 patients who later progressed to ophthalmopathy. The approximately 95 discovery patients were divided at random into training and test sets in a 7:3 ratio. In addition, the study compared T-cell repertoires in thyroid tissue and in blood from several Graves' hyperthyroidism patients. Once sampling was done, hyperthyroidism patients were given methimazole at a starting dose of 30 mg daily, whereas ophthalmopathy patients were given high-dose intravenous methylprednisolone. The paper reports TCR Vbeta CDR3 sequencing of over 130 peripheral blood samples: approximately 43 ophthalmopathy, 75 to 80 hyperthyroidism and around 17 progressor patients.

Amplification of TCR beta CDR3 regions was carried out from RNA transcripts. A first-round RT-PCR of the TCR CDR3 used the HTBI primer set with the Qiagen OneStep RT-PCR kit. Libraries were constructed in a second round of multiplex PCR, after which size selection and purification were carried out. Sequencing of the libraries was done on an Illumina HiSeq2000 using paired-end 100 bp reads. The authors' analysis ran thus. SOAPnuke was used to process the raw data, with reads discarded if the reads contained adapters or uncalled bases, had a mean Phred below 15, or lacked an exact constant-primer or identifier match. High-quality paired reads were merged using COPE v1.2.5, and each unique nucleotide sequence was defined as a clonotype. MiTCR v1.1 was used to align the clonotypes against IMGT TRBV, TRBD and TRBJ reference segments. The analysis included only V-J combinations with a frequency above 0.0001, which together covered around 99% of the repertoires. The TCS score was defined as F50 (clonal expansion) divided by E x V (chaos), with BLOSUM62-based TCRdist calculated between CDR3 peptides within each V-J. Welch's t-statistics and random forest reduced some 510 V-J features to 13, which were used in a naive Bayes classifier (R e1071). Using fastp trimming at Q25 and MiXCR clonotype assembly, TCRdb reanalyzed the public sequencing data and kept in-frame beta chains. CDR3 protein duplicates are merged, each entry listing the most common genes and DNA. TCRdb's processing, not the authors', yielded these V and J calls. This sample has a few hundred thousand distinct CDR3 sequences in its table, and less than 25% of those were observed once. The top ten hold around 27% of the sample.

Paper-wide results and their limitations: Most expanded thyroid clonotypes (frequency above 0.001) were also detected in blood, suggesting blood repertoires may reflect thyroid immune responses. A model built on a 13 V-J signature distinguished ophthalmopathy from stable hyperthyroidism, reaching about 89% sensitivity and about 81% specificity in cross-validation and 80%/75% in testing. In validation, the model predicted progression to ophthalmopathy with 65% to 71% sensitivity and less than 75% specificity, a median of approximately 6.5 months before onset. No statistical method was used to set the sample size in advance, and investigators knew the group allocation.

The CDR3 has 16 amino acids, counting the end cysteine and phenylalanine. Only CDR3 DNA is held: 48 bases, read in frame from base 1. Sequences SGHTA (CDR1) and FQGNSA (CDR2) are obtained from the germline V gene. Stable Graves' hyperthyroidism was defined as no progression to ophthalmopathy during 18 months of follow-up. Hyperthyroidism patients were newly diagnosed, had a disease duration of under 2 months, and were aged 18 to 65 years. Exclusion was applied to patients with uncontrolled infections, other autoimmune diseases, pregnancy or lactation. Diagnoses relied on clinical symptoms, serum thyroxine and TRAb, thyroid ultrasound and orbital computed tomography. PBMCs were separated from under 12 ml of fresh peripheral blood using Ficoll-Paque density gradient centrifugation. Total RNA was extracted using Trizol reagent, and RNA quality was assessed on an Agilent 2100 Bioanalyzer. As regards this clonotype: Which antigen it targets is not known. One end of the junction fails to match germline, which may point to a read error.

This TCR came from a man aged 18 to 35 with Graves' hyperthyroidism. The rearranged segments are TRBV7-2 and TRBJ2-2; TRBD2 could be the D gene, as 5 bases match. The sequencing input was blood. The CDR3 has the sequence CASSLALHSHTGELVF. The DNA sequence follows: TGTGCCAGCAGCTTAGCGCTCCACTCCCACACCGGGGAGCTGGTTTTT.